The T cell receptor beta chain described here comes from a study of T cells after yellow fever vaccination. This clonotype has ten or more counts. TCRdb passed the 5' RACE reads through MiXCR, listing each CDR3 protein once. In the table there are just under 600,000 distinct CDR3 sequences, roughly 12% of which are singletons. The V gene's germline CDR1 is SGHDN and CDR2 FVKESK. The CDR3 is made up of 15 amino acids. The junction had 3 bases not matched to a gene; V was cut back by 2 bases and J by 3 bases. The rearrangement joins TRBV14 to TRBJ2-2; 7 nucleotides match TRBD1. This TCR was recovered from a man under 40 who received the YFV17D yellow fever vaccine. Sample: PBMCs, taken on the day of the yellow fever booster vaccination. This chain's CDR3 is CASSQPQGYTGELFF. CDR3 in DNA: TGTGCCAGCAGCCAACCACAGGGGTACACCGGGGAGCTGTTTTTT.